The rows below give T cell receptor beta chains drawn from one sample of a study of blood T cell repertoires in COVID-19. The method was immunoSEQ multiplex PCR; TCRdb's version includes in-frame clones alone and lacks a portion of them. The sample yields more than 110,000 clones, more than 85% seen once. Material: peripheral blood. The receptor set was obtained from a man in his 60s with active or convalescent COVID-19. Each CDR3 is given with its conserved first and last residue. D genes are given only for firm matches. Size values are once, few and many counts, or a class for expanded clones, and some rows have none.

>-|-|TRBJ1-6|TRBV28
CASSTSRWPSGSYNSPLHF
TGTGCCAGCAGTACCTCCCGGTGGCCATCAGGGTCCTATAATTCACCCCTCCACTTT
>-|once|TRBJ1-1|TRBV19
CASSSTPKQAVEAFF
TGTGCCAGTAGTAGCACCCCTAAACAGGCCGTTGAAGCTTTCTTT
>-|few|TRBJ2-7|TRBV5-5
CASSFTTGNEQYF
TGTGCCAGCAGCTTTACAACAGGGAACGAGCAGTACTTC
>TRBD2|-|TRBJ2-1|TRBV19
CASAGGRGYNEQFF
TGTGCCAGCGCGGGGGGGAGGGGATACAATGAGCAGTTCTTC
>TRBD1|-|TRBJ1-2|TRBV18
CASSPGTGGVGYTF
TGTGCCAGCTCACCAGGGACAGGGGGCGTTGGCTACACCTTC
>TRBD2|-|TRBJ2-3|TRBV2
CVSSEARSGGTDTQYF
TGTGTCAGCAGTGAAGCGCGAAGCGGGGGCACAGATACGCAGTATTTT
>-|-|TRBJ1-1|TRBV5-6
CASSLRLSNTEAFF
TGTGCCAGCAGCTTAAGACTATCGAACACTGAAGCTTTCTTT
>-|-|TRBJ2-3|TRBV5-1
CASSQEADTQYF
TGCGCCAGCAGCCAGGAGGCAGATACGCAGTATTTT
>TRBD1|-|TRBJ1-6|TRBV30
CAWRGQGARPLHF
TGTGCCTGGAGGGGACAGGGGGCAAGACCCCTCCACTTT
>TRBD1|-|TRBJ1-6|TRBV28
CASSLLRQGWSPLHF
TGTGCCAGCAGTCTACTAAGACAGGGTTGGTCACCCCTCCACTTT
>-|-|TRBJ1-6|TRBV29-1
CSVGGVGGSPLHF
TGCAGCGTTGGAGGGGTGGGGGGATCACCCCTCCACTTT
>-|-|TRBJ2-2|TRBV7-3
CASSLISCRYLNPRKRNTGELFF
TGTGCCAGCAGCTTAATTAGCTGTAGGTACCTGAATCCCCGAAAAAGAAACACCGGGGAGCTGTTTTTT
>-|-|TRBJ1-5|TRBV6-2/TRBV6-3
CASSYSTGGTGYSNQPQHF
TGTGCCAGCAGTTACTCGACCGGAGGAACCGGTTATAGCAATCAGCCCCAGCATTTT
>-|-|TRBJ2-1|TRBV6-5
CASGTSLDNEQFF
TGTGCCAGCGGGACTTCCCTTGACAATGAGCAGTTCTTC
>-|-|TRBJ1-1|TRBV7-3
CASSPYGQGNTEAFF
TGTGCCAGCAGCCCCTATGGCCAGGGGAACACTGAAGCTTTCTTT
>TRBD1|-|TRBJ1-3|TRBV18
CASSPPTQGAGGNTIYF
TGTGCCAGCTCACCACCCACACAGGGGGCAGGAGGAAACACCATATATTTT
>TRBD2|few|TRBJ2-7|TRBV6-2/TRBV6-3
CASSYEGGRTTYEQYF
TGTGCCAGCAGTTACGAAGGCGGGAGGACGACCTACGAGCAGTACTTC
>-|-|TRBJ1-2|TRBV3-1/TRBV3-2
CASSQDDRVYGYTF
TGTGCCAGCAGCCAAGATGACAGAGTCTATGGCTACACCTTC
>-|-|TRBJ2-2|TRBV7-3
CASSPSRDRSTGELFF
TGTGCCAGCAGCCCAAGCAGGGATCGAAGCACCGGGGAGCTGTTTTTT
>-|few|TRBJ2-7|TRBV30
CAWRADISYEQYF
TGTGCCTGGAGGGCAGACATTTCCTACGAGCAGTACTTC
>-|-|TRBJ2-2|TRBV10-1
CASMVLKGVRCAGELFF
TGCGCCAGCATGGTTTTAAAGGGGGTTAGGTGTGCCGGGGAGCTGTTTTTT
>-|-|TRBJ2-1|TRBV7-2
CASSSADPWRDEQFF
TGTGCCAGCAGCTCCGCGGACCCTTGGAGGGATGAGCAGTTCTTC
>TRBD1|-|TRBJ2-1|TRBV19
CASGKTGYYNEQFF
TGTGCCAGTGGCAAGACAGGGTACTACAATGAGCAGTTCTTC
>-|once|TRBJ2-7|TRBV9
CASSVGAAGLTYEQYF
TGTGCCAGCAGCGTAGGCGCGGCGGGGTTGACCTACGAGCAGTACTTC
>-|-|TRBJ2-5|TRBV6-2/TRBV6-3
CASSLRRETQYF
TGTGCCAGCAGTTTGAGGAGGGAGACCCAGTACTTC
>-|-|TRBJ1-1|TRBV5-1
CASSLGPGEEAFF
TGCGCCAGCAGCTTGGGACCGGGGGAAGAAGCTTTCTTT
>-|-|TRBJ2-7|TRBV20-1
CSASGTGQGSDEQYF
TGCAGTGCTAGTGGTACCGGGCAGGGGAGTGACGAGCAGTACTTC
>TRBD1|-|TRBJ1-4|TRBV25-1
CASSSGTGLEKLFF
TGTGCCTCTAGTTCAGGGACAGGGCTTGAAAAACTGTTTTTT
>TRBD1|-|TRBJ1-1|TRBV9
CASSAVQGAGEAFF
TGTGCCAGCAGCGCTGTACAGGGGGCGGGTGAAGCTTTCTTT
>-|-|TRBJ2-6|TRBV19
CASSRFDISGANVLTF
TGTGCCAGTAGCCGGTTCGACATCTCTGGGGCCAACGTCCTGACTTTC
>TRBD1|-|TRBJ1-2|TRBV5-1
CASSGGTANYGYTF
TGCGCCAGCAGCGGAGGGACAGCCAACTATGGCTACACCTTC
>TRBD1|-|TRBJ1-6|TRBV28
CASSPPGGQGNSPLHF
TGTGCCAGCAGTCCCCCCGGAGGACAGGGTAATTCACCCCTCCACTTT